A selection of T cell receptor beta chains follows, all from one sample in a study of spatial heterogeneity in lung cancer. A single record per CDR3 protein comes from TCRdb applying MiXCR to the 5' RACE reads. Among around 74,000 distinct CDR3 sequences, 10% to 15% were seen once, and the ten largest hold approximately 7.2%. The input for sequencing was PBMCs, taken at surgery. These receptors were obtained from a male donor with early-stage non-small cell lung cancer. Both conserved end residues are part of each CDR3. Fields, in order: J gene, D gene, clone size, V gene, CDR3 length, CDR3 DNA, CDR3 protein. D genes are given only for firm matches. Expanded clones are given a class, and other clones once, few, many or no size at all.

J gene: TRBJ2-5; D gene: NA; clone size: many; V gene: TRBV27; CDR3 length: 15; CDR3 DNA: TGTGCCAGCAGTTTGTATGGGGAGAACCAAGAGACCCAGTACTTC; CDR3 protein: CASSLYGENQETQYF
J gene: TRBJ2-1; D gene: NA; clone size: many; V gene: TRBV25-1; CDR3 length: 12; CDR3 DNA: TGTGCCAGCAGTGAAGCGCGGAAGGAGCAGTTCTTC; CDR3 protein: CASSEARKEQFF
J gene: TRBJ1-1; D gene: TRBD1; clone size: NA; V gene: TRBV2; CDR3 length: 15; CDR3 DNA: TGTGCCAGCAGTGAAGAGGAGACAGGGATGACTGAAGCTTTCTTT; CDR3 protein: CASSEEETGMTEAFF
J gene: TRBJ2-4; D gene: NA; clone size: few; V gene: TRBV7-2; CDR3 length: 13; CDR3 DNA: TGTGCCAGCAGCTTAGAAGGGGGAAACATTCAGTACTTC; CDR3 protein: CASSLEGGNIQYF
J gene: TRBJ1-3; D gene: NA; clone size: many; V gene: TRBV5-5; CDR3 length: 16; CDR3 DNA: TGTGCCAGCAGCTTTGCGGCGGGAGACTCTGGAAACACCATATATTTT; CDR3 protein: CASSFAAGDSGNTIYF
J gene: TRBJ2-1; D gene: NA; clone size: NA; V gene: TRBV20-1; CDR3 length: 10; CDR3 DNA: TGCAGTGCCCGCTACAATGAGCAGTTCTTC; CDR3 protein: CSARYNEQFF
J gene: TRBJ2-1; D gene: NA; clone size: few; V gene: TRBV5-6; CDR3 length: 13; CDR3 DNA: TGTGCCAGCAGCACGGGCCCCGGTAATGAGCAGTTCTTC; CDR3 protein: CASSTGPGNEQFF
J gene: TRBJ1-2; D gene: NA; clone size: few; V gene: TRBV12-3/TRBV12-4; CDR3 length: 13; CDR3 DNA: TGTGCCAGCAGTTTAGGGTATTCCTATGGCTACACCTTC; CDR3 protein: CASSLGYSYGYTF
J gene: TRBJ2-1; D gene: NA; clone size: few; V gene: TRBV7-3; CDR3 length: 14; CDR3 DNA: TGTGCCAGCAGCTCCCAGACCCCCGGAGGGGAGCAGTTCTTC; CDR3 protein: CASSSQTPGGEQFF
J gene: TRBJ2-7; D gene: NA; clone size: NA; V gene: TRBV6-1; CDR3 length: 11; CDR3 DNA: TGTGCCAGCACTCGAGCCTACGAGCAGTACTTC; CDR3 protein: CASTRAYEQYF
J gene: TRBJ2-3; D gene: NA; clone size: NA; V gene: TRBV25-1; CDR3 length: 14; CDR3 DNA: TGTGCCAGCAGTGGGACAACAGGAGCAGATACGCAGTATTTT; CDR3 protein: CASSGTTGADTQYF
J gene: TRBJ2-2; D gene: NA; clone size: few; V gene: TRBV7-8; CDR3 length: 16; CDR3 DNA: TGTGCCAGCAGCTTACGCGTTGGGATCAACACCGGGGAGCTGTTTTTT; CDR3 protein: CASSLRVGINTGELFF
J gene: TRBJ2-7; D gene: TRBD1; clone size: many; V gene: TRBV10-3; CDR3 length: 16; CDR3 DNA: TGTGCCATCAGTGCGACACAGGGGGCATCTAGGAACGAGCAGTACTTC; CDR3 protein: CAISATQGASRNEQYF
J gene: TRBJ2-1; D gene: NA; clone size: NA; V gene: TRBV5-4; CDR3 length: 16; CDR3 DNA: TGTGCCAGCAGCCCATGGCGGATCAGCTCCTACAATGAGCAGTTCTTC; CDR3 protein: CASSPWRISSYNEQFF
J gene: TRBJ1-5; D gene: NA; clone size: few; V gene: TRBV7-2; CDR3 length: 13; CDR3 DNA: TGTGCCAGCAGCTTATACCGGGATCAGCCCCAGCATTTT; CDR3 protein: CASSLYRDQPQHF
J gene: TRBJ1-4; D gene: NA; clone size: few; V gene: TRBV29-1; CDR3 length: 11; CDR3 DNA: TGCAGCGTCACCGGGGGAGAAAAACTGTTTTTT; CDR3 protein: CSVTGGEKLFF
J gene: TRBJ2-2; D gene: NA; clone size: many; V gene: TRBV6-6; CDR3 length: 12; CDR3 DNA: TGTGCCAGCAGTTTCGCCCCCCGGGAGCTGTTTTTT; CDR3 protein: CASSFAPRELFF
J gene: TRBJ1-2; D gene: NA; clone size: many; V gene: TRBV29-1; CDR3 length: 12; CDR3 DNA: TGCAGCGTTGAAAACCGGGGAGTCGGCTACACCTTC; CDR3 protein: CSVENRGVGYTF
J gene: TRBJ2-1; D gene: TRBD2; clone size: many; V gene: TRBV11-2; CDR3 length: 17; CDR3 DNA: TGTGCCAGCAGCATCACTAGCGGGAGGGCCTGGAACAATGAGCAGTTCTTC; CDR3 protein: CASSITSGRAWNNEQFF
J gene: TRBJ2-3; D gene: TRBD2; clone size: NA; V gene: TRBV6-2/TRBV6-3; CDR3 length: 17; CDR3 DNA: TGTGCCAGCAGTTACCCCGGACTAGCGGGCTTTCAAGATACGCAGTATTTT; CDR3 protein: CASSYPGLAGFQDTQYF
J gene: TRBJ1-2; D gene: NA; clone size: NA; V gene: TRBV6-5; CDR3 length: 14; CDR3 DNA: TGTGCCAGCAGTTACTCAAGGACTGAGACTGGCTACACCTTC; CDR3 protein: CASSYSRTETGYTF
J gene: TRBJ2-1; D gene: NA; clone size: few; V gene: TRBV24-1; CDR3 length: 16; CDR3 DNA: TGTGCCACCAGTCGAGCTAGTGATAGGGGGTCGGTTGAGCAGTTCTTC; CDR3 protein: CATSRASDRGSVEQFF
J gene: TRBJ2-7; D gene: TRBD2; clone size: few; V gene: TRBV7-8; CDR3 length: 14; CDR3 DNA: TGTGCCAGCAGTTATAGTCGGGAGGCGGACGAGCAGTACTTC; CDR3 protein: CASSYSREADEQYF
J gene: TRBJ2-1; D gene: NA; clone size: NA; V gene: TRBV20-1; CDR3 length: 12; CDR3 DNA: TGCAGTGCTACTAAGTCCGGGATTGAGCAGTTCTTC; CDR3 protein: CSATKSGIEQFF
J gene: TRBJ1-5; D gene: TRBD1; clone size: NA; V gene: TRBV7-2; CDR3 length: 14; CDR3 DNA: TGTGCCAGCACCCTGACAGGGAACAATCAGCCCCAGCATTTT; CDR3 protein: CASTLTGNNQPQHF
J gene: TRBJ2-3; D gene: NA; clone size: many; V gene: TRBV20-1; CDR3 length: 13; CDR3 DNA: TGCAGTGCTCCTGGGGATATCACAGATACGCAGTATTTT; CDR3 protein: CSAPGDITDTQYF
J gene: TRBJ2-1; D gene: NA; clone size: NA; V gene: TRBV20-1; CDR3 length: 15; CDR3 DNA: TGCAGTGCTAGAGATGGAGGGAGGTTTTTAGATGAGCAGTTCTTC; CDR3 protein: CSARDGGRFLDEQFF
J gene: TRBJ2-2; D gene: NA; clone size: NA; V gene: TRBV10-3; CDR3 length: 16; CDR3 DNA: TGTGCCATCAGCACTCTGCCGGCACGTAGCACCGGGGAGCTGTTTTTT; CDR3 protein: CAISTLPARSTGELFF
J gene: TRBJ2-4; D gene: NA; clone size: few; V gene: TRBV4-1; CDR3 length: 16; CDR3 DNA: TGCGCCAGCAGCCAATCCCAGACAGGAGCCAAAAACATTCAGTACTTC; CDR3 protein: CASSQSQTGAKNIQYF
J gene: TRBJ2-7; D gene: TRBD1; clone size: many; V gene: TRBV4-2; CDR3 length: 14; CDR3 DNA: TGTGCCAGCAGCCAGGGAGACAGGGGGTTCGAGCAGTACTTC; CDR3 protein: CASSQGDRGFEQYF
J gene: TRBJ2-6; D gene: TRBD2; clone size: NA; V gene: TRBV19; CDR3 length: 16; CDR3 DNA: TGTGCCAGTAGTATAGCAGCGGGAACTGGGGCCAACGTCCTGACTTTC; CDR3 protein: CASSIAAGTGANVLTF
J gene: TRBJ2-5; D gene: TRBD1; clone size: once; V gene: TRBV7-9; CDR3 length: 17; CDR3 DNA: TGTGCCAGCAGCGCCCGAGGACAGGGATTTTTCCAAGAGACCCAGTACTTC; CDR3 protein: CASSARGQGFFQETQYF
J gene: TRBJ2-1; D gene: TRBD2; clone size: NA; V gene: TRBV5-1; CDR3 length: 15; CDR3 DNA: TGCGCCAGCAGCTTCTTTAGCGGGAGGGACAATGAGCAGTTCTTC; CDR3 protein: CASSFFSGRDNEQFF
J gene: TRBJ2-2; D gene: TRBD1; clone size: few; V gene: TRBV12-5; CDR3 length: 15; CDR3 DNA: TGTGCTAGTGGATCAGGGGGATTTAACACCGGGGAGCTGTTTTTT; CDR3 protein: CASGSGGFNTGELFF
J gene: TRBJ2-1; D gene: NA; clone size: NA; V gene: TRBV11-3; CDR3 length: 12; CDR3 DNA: TGTGCCAGCAGCTTAGGTTACAATGAGCAGTTCTTC; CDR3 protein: CASSLGYNEQFF